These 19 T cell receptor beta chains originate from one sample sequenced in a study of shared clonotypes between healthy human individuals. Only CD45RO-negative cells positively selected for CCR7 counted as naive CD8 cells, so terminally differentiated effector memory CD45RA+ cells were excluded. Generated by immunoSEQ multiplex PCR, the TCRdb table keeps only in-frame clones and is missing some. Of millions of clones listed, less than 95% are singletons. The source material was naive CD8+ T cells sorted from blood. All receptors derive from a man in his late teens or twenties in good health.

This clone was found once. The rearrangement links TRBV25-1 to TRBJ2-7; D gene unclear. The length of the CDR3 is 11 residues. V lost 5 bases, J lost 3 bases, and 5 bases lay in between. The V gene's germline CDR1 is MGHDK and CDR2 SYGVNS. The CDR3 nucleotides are TGTGCCAGCAGTTGGGGCTACGAGCAGTACTTC. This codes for CASSWGYEQYF.

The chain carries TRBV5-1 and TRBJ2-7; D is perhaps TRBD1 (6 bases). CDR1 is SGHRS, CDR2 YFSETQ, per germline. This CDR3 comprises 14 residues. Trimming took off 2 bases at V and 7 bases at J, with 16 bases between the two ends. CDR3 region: CASSFRGLGGEQYF. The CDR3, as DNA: TGCGCCAGCAGCTTCAGGGGATTGGGCGGGGAGCAGTACTTC.

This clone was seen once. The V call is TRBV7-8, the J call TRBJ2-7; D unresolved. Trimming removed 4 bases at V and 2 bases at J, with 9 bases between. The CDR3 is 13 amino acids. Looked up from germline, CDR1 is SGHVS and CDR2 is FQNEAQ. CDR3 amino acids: CASSSTDPYEQYF. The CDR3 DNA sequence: TGTGCCAGCAGCTCGACTGACCCCTACGAGCAGTACTTC.

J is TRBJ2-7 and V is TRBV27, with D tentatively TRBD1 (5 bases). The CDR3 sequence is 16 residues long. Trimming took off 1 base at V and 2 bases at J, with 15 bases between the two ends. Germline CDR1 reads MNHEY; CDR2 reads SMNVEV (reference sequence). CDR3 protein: CASSLYSQDSAYEQYF. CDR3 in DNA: TGTGCCAGCAGTTTATACTCCCAAGACAGCGCCTACGAGCAGTACTTC.

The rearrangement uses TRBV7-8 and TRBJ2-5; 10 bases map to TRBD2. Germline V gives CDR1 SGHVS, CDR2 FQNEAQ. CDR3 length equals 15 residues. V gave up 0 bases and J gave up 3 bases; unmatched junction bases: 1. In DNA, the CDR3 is TGTGCCAGCAGCTTAGCGCTAGCGGGGGAAGAGACCCAGTACTTC. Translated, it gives CASSLALAGEETQYF.

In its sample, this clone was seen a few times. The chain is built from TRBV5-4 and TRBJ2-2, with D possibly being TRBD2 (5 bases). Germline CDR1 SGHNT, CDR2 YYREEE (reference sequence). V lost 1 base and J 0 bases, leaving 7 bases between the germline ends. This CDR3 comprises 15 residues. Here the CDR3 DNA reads TGTGCCAGCAGCTTGCACGGGGCGAACACCGGGGAGCTGTTTTTT. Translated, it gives CASSLHGANTGELFF.

The CDR3 here is CASSLQVNTEAFF. CDR3 nucleotide sequence: TGTGCCAGCAGTTTACAGGTGAACACTGAAGCTTTCTTT. The V gene is TRBV6-5, the J gene TRBJ1-1, with TRBD1 as a possible D gene (5 bases). Per germline, CDR1 MNHEY and CDR2 SVGAGI. V was shortened by 4 bases and J by 0 bases, with 6 bases between the two germline ends. The CDR3 length is 13 residues.

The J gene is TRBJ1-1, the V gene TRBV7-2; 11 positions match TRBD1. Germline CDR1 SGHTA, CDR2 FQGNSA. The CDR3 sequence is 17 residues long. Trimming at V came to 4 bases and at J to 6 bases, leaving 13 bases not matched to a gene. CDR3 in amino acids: CASSSPRPGQGAAEAFF. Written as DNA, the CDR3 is TGTGCCAGCAGCTCCCCTCGCCCCGGACAGGGGGCGGCTGAAGCTTTCTTT. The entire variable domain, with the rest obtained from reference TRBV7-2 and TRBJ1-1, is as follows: GAGVSQSPSNKVTEKGKDVELRCDPISGHTALYWYRQSLGQGLEFLIYFQGNSAPDKSGLPSDRFSAERTGGSVSTLTIQRTQQEDSAVYLCASSSPRPGQGAAEAFFGQGTRLTVV.

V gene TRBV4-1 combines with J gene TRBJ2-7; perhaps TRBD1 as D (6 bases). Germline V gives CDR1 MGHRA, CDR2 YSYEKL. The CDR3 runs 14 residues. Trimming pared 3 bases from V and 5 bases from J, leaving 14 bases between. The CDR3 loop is CASSHGPGTNEQYF. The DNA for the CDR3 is TGCGCCAGCAGCCATGGTCCCGGGACAAACGAGCAGTACTTC.

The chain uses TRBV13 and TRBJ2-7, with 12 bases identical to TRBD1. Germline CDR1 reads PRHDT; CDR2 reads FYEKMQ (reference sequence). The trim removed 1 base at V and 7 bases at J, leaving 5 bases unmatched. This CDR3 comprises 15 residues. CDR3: CASSLAGQGALEQYF. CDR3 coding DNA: TGTGCCAGCAGCTTAGCGGGACAGGGGGCACTGGAGCAGTACTTC.

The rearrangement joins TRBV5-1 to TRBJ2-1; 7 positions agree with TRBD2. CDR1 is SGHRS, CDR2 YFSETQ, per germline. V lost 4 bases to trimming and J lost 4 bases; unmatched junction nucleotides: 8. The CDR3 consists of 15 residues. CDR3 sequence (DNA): TGCGCCAGCAGCCCCCGGGACTACCTATACAATGAGCAGTTCTTC. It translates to CASSPRDYLYNEQFF.

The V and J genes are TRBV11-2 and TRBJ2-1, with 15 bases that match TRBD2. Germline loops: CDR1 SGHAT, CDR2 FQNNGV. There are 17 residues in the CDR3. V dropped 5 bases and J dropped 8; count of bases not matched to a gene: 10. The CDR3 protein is CASSIGLAGGPGDEQFF. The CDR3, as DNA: TGTGCCAGCAGCATAGGACTAGCGGGAGGGCCAGGCGATGAGCAGTTCTTC.

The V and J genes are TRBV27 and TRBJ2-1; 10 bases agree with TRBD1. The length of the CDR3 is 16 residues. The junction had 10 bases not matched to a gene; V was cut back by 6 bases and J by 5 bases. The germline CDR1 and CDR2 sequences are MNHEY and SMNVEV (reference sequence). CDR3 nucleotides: TGTGCCAGCAGCCTGGTCGGACAGGGGGGTAACAATGAGCAGTTCTTC. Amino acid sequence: CASSLVGQGGNNEQFF.

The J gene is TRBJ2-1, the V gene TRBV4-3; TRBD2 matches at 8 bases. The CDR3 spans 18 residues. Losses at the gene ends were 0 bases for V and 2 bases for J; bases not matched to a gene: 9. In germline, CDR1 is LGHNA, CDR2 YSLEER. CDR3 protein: CASSQDSGAGFTYNEQFF. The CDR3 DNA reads TGCGCCAGCAGCCAAGATAGCGGGGCGGGATTCACCTACAATGAGCAGTTCTTC.

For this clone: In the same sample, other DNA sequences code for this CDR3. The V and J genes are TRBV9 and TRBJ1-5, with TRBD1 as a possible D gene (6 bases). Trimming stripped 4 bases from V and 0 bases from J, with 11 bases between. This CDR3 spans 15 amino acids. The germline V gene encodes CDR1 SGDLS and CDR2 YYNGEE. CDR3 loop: CASSPQGNSNQPQHF. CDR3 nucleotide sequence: TGTGCCAGCAGCCCACAGGGCAATAGCAATCAGCCCCAGCATTTT.

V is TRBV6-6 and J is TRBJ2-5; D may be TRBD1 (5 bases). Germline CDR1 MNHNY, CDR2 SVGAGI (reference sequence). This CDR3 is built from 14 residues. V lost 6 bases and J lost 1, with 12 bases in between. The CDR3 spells CASSLADSQETQYF. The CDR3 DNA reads TGTGCCAGCAGCCTCGCAGACAGCCAAGAGACCCAGTACTTC.

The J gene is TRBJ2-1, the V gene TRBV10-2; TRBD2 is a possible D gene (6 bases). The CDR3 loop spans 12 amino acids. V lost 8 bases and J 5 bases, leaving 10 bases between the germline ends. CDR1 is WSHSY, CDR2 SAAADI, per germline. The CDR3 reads CASGIADNEQFF. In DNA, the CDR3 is TGCGCCAGCGGGATAGCGGACAATGAGCAGTTCTTC.

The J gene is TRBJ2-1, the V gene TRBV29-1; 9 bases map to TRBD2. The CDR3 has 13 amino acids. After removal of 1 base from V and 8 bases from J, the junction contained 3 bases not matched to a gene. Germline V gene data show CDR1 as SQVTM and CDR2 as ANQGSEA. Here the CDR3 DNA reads TGCAGCGTTGAAGGTAGCGGGAGCCATGAGCAGTTCTTC. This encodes CSVEGSGSHEQFF.

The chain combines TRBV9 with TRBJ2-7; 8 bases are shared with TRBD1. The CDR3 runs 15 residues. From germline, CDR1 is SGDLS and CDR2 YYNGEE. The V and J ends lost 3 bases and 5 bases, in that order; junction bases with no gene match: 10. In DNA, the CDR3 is TGTGCCAGCAGCGGGAGGGACAGGACCAGAGACGAGCAGTACTTC. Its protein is CASSGRDRTRDEQYF.